This T cell receptor (beta chain) was sequenced for a study of blood T cell repertoires in COVID-19. On the study more broadly: The analysed material was cDNA or gDNA that came from T cells, B-cell-depleted T cells, or PBMCs.

This clone came up a few times. In the study's own analysis: Amplification of reference gene primers was used by the study to estimate nucleated cell counts. Method: immunoSEQ multiplex PCR; TCRdb's copy keeps in-frame clones and lacks some. From that table come the V and J calls and clone size; the DNA was used to work out D and trimming. The sample records about 360,000 clones, about 86% being singletons. V lost 0 bases and J 1 base, leaving 8 bases between the germline ends. This CDR3 is built from 15 residues. CDR1 LGHNA and CDR2 YNFKEQ come from the germline V gene. Seattle researchers signed up patients amid active infection and tracked them longitudinally.

The sample comprised peripheral blood. V gene TRBV4-2 combines with J gene TRBJ2-3, with a tentative D call TRBD1 (6 bases). The receptor was isolated from a woman aged 55-69 years with COVID-19, enrolled during active disease. The CDR3 DNA reads as TGTGCCAGCAGCCAAGACAGGGGACGCACAGATACGCAGTATTTT. It encodes CASSQDRGRTDTQYF.